The clone carrying this TCR beta chain was counted only a few times. Its antigen is unidentified. Germline CDR1 and CDR2: ENHRY and SYGVKD. This CDR3 has 16 residues. Trimming removed 1 base at V and 4 bases at J, with 16 bases between. This entry comes from a study of T cell repertoires in cytomegalovirus infection. As for the study in general: Shared public TCR beta signatures pointed to both CMV infection and a matching HLA type. Study-wide points: Identification of carriers of CMV plus the relevant HLA was performed using cumulative public TCR beta family frequency. Dominant in the ex vivo response were TCR beta clonotypes restricted by HLA-C and specific for CMV.

TCRdb re-analysed the reads in MiXCR, keeping a single row per CDR3 protein. The repertoire holds some 320,000 distinct CDR3 sequences, with 29% as singletons. This receptor was identified in a human donor in good health (CMV status not recorded). Some clones in this sample may be carry-over from other donors' samples. Sequencing used cultured PBMCs, obtained from culture after CMV antigen stimulation. The chain has TRBV10-3 and TRBJ1-1; TRBD1 is a possible D gene (5 bases). The CDR3, as DNA: TGTGCCATCAGTGAGTTTGGACGCCTCCAGGGCACTGAAGCTTTCTTT. It yields the protein CAISEFGRLQGTEAFF.